This T cell receptor (beta chain) was profiled in a study of blood T cell repertoires in COVID-19. Looking at the study overall: Italy, Spain and the United States were the sources of the convalescent and acute COVID-19 samples. PBMCs, B-cell-depleted T cells, or T cells provided the cDNA or gDNA that made up the material.

Per the authors' pipeline: Amplifying reference gene primers gave estimates of nucleated cell counts. Clones were read by immunoSEQ multiplex PCR, and TCRdb kept only the in-frame ones, dropping some. D and trimming come from the DNA, and the V and J calls and clone size come from that table. The sample lists approximately 50,000 clones, around 87% occurring once. The receptor was derived from a human donor in a cohort sampled during active COVID-19. The sequenced sample was peripheral blood.

This CDR3 is CASRGQGSTDTQYF. The CDR3 DNA reads as TGTGCCAGCAGGGGACAGGGCAGCACAGATACGCAGTATTTT. This rearrangement joins TRBV6-5 to TRBJ2-3; 9 bases line up with TRBD1. This CDR3 has 14 amino acids. The germline V gene has CDR1 MNHEY and CDR2 SVGAGI. The V segment lost 6 bases and the J segment 0 bases; nucleotides outside the gene matches: 1.